The 32 T cell receptor beta chains in this list originate from one sample, sequenced in a study of T cell changes during pregnancy in multiple sclerosis. Some clones are missing from TCRdb's copy, which holds only in-frame ones; the method was immunoSEQ multiplex PCR. This repertoire shows roughly 93,000 clones, approximately 90% found once; its top ten account for around 1.8%. Source: peripheral blood, taken in the first trimester of pregnancy. These receptors came from a female donor in good health, enrolled as a control in a pregnancy study.

This chain joins TRBV6-6 and TRBJ2-7; D is perhaps TRBD2 (6 bases). Germline CDR1 is MNHNY and CDR2 is SVGAGI (reference sequence). The CDR3 consists of 14 residues. V was shortened by 5 bases and J by 1 base, with 12 bases between the two germline ends. CDR3 region: CASSLRGISYEQYF. The CDR3 coding sequence is TGTGCCAGCAGTCTCCGGGGGATTTCCTACGAGCAGTACTTC.

This chain links TRBV6-5 with TRBJ1-2, with TRBD1 identical over 9 bases. Germline V gene lookup returns CDR1 MNHEY and CDR2 SVGAGI. This CDR3 is 14 amino acids long. V shed 2 bases and J 4 bases; nucleotides not matched to a gene: 2. CDR3 coding DNA: TGTGCCAGCAGTTACCGACAGGGGGGCTATGGCTACACCTTC. Residues: CASSYRQGGYGYTF.

This clone was seen only a few times. J is TRBJ2-6 and V is TRBV19; D possibly corresponds to TRBD1 (5 bases). Trimming removed 2 bases at V and 3 bases at J, with 8 bases between. Germline-derived CDR1 and CDR2 are LNHDA and SQIVND (reference sequence). The CDR3 covers 15 residues. The DNA of the CDR3 is TGTGCCAGTAGTATAAGGGGTTATGGGGCCAACGTCCTGACTTTC. Translating gives CASSIRGYGANVLTF.

This sequence joins TRBV7-6 and TRBJ1-4; 9 bases align to TRBD1. The CDR3 has 15 residues. Looked up from germline, CDR1 is SGHVS and CDR2 is FNYEAQ. After removal of 2 bases from V and 7 bases from J, the junction contained 5 bases not matched to a gene. CDR3: CASSLLGQGIEKLFF. CDR3 coding DNA: TGTGCCAGCAGCTTATTAGGACAGGGGATTGAAAAACTGTTTTTT. The full variable domain, rest sourced from reference TRBV7-6 and TRBJ1-4, is GAGVSQSPRYKVTKRGQDVALRCDPISGHVSLYWYRQALGQGPEFLTYFNYEAQQDKSGLPNDRFSAERPEGSISTLTIQRTEQRDSAMYRCASSLLGQGIEKLFFGSGTQLSVL.

The chain carries TRBV4-3 and TRBJ1-1, with a weak D call TRBD1 (5 bases). Germline CDR1 reads LGHNA; CDR2 reads YSLEER. This CDR3 contains 15 residues. V dropped 1 base and J dropped 0 bases, with 9 bases sitting between them. CDR3 amino acids: CASSQGSGMNTEAFF. Written as DNA, the CDR3 is TGCGCCAGCAGCCAAGGTTCAGGGATGAACACTGAAGCTTTCTTT.

The rearrangement links TRBV7-3 to TRBJ2-1; tentatively, D is TRBD2 (5 bases). CDR3 length equals 15 residues. Germline V gene data show CDR1 as SGHTA and CDR2 as FQGTGA. The V gene lost 1 base and the J gene lost 0 bases, with 7 bases spanning the gap. CDR3 region: CASSLISGSYNEQFF. The DNA for the CDR3 is TGTGCCAGCAGCTTAATAAGCGGCTCCTACAATGAGCAGTTCTTC.

V is TRBV4-3 and J is TRBJ1-2; D gene uncertain. The CDR3 length is 17 residues. The V gene's germline CDR1 is LGHNA and CDR2 YSLEER. V lost 0 bases and J lost 4, with 18 bases in between. CDR3 in amino acids: CASSQDLSSSFPYGYTF. CDR3 DNA: TGCGCCAGCAGCCAAGATCTATCCTCGTCATTCCCCTATGGCTACACCTTC.

The chain joins TRBV27 to TRBJ2-3, with TRBD1 as a possible D gene (6 bases). The CDR3 is 15 amino acids. Trimming shortened V by 6 bases and J by 3 bases, and 16 bases separated the two germline ends. Germline-derived CDR1 and CDR2 are MNHEY and SMNVEV (reference sequence). The CDR3 protein is CASSHQGRSTDTQYF. The CDR3 bases are TGTGCCAGCAGCCACCAGGGGAGAAGTACAGATACGCAGTATTTT.

This chain joins TRBV4-3 and TRBJ2-7, with 9 nucleotides matching TRBD1. CDR3 length equals 14 residues. Germline CDR1 and CDR2: LGHNA and YSLEER. J gave up 3 bases and V 4 bases, and 4 bases lay outside the gene matches. CDR3 sequence (DNA): TGCGCCAGCAGCCTAGAGACAGGGGGCTACGAGCAGTACTTC. It specifies CASSLETGGYEQYF.

The chain couples TRBV29-1 to TRBJ2-3; 9 nucleotides align to TRBD2. Losses at the gene ends were 4 bases for V and 7 bases for J; bases not matched to a gene: 6. The CDR3 runs 13 residues. The germline gives CDR1 SQVTM, CDR2 ANQGSEA. In DNA form, the CDR3 reads TGCAGCGTTGGAGGCGGGGGGGCGAATACGCAGTATTTT. Amino acid sequence: CSVGGGGANTQYF.

The gene calls are TRBV4-1 and TRBJ2-2; 8 nucleotides align to TRBD1. The germline V gene has CDR1 MGHRA and CDR2 YSYEKL. The junction had 11 bases not matched to a gene; V was cut back by 4 bases and J by 7 bases. This CDR3 comprises 16 residues. The CDR3 loop reads CASSPRGQGVGGELFF. The CDR3 DNA follows: TGCGCCAGCAGCCCCAGAGGACAGGGCGTCGGCGGGGAGCTGTTTTTT.

The chain has TRBV6-5 and TRBJ1-1; D not resolved. There are 10 residues in the CDR3. The V gene's germline CDR1 is MNHEY and CDR2 SVGAGI. Trimming shortened V by 11 bases and J by 4 bases, and 8 bases separated the two germline ends. The CDR3 DNA follows: TGTGCCGTCGGGTCCACTGAAGCTTTCTTT. This sequence encodes CAVGSTEAFF.

The V and J genes are TRBV19 and TRBJ1-6; D gene unclear. CDR1 LNHDA and CDR2 SQIVND come from the germline V gene (reference sequence). The CDR3 consists of 15 residues. The V gene lost 6 bases and the J gene lost 0 bases, with 9 bases spanning the gap. The CDR3 loop is CASRVSSSYNSPLHF. The CDR3 DNA is TGTGCCAGTAGGGTCTCTAGCTCCTATAATTCACCCCTCCACTTT.

The chain recombines TRBV5-4 with TRBJ1-2, with TRBD1 identical over 9 bases. CDR1 and CDR2 (germline): SGHNT, YYREEE (reference sequence). V was clipped by 4 bases and J by 10 bases; unmatched bases: 11. The CDR3 length is 14 residues. CDR3 amino acids: CASSPPGQGWDYTF. The CDR3 bases are TGTGCCAGCAGCCCGCCTGGACAGGGGTGGGACTACACCTTC. The entire variable domain, with the rest obtained from reference TRBV5-4 and TRBJ1-2, is as follows: ETGVTQSPTHLIKTRGQQVTLRCSSQSGHNTVSWYQQALGQGPQFIFQYYREEENGRGNFPPRFSGLQFPNYSSELNVNALELDDSALYLCASSPPGQGWDYTFGSGTRLTVV.

V and J are TRBV6-5 and TRBJ2-5; 10 nucleotides match TRBD1. Germline CDR1 is MNHEY and CDR2 is SVGAGI. V trimming: 2 bases; J trimming: 4 bases; junction bases outside the gene matches: 4. The CDR3 contains 15 residues. The CDR3 protein is CASSYRTGGRETQYF. The CDR3 DNA sequence: TGTGCCAGCAGTTACCGGACAGGGGGGCGAGAGACCCAGTACTTC.

There are many counts of this clone. This chain joins TRBV4-1 and TRBJ1-1, with 7 bases that match TRBD1. The CDR3 has 14 residues. With 6 bases clipped from V and 5 bases from J, the junction kept 9 bases outside the gene matches. Germline V gene sequence: CDR1 MGHRA, CDR2 YSYEKL. The CDR3 region is CASSRGTALTEAFF. The CDR3 DNA reads TGCGCCAGCAGTCGAGGGACAGCATTAACTGAAGCTTTCTTT.

This rearrangement joins TRBV5-1 to TRBJ1-1; maybe TRBD1 (6 bases). V lost 2 bases to trimming and J lost 4 bases, with 15 bases between them. CDR1 SGHRS and CDR2 YFSETQ come from the germline V gene. The CDR3 covers 15 residues. CDR3: CASSFLAGGLTEAFF. The CDR3 region has the DNA TGCGCCAGCAGCTTTTTGGCGGGGGGCCTCACTGAAGCTTTCTTT.

The chain couples TRBV10-3 to TRBJ2-7; 8 bases align to TRBD2. Germline CDR1 is ENHRY and CDR2 is SYGVKD. J lost 0 bases, V lost 2 bases, and 6 bases had no gene match. The CDR3 covers 16 residues. In DNA, the CDR3 is TGTGCCATCAGTGAGACCCTAGCGGGCGCCTCCTACGAGCAGTACTTC. Translation: CAISETLAGASYEQYF.

The chain links TRBV11-1 to TRBJ2-5, with 9 nucleotides matching TRBD1. Looked up from germline, CDR1 is SGHAT and CDR2 is FQDESV (reference sequence). The length of the CDR3 is 14 residues. The V and J ends lost 5 bases and 5 bases, in that order; junction bases with no gene match: 6. CDR3 amino acids: CASSLTGGSETQYF. The CDR3 DNA follows: TGTGCCAGCAGCCTAACAGGGGGCAGCGAGACCCAGTACTTC.

This sequence joins TRBV4-2 and TRBJ1-2; D uncertain. This CDR3 is built from 15 residues. V lost 2 bases, J lost 5 bases, and 15 bases lay in between. The V gene's germline CDR1 is LGHNA and CDR2 YNFKEQ. The CDR3 DNA is TGTGCCAGCAGCCAACACTTGGGCACTGTATATGGCTACACCTTC. Translation gives CASSQHLGTVYGYTF.

In its sample, this clone was seen once. The chain links TRBV7-2 to TRBJ2-3, with 11 bases fitting TRBD2. The CDR3 extends over 15 amino acids. Germline loops: CDR1 SGHTA, CDR2 FQGNSA. V was pared by 5 bases and J by 2 bases, with 3 bases of the junction left unmatched. The CDR3 protein is CASSPSGGSTDTQYF. CDR3 DNA: TGTGCCAGCAGCCCTAGCGGGGGGTCCACAGATACGCAGTATTTT.

CDR3 in DNA: TGTGCCAGCAGCTTTGACAGGGGCCTGGATGGCTACACCTTC. It yields the protein CASSFDRGLDGYTF. The chain is built from TRBV7-2 and TRBJ1-2; 8 nucleotides align to TRBD1. The CDR3 is made up of 14 amino acids. Germline V gives CDR1 SGHTA, CDR2 FQGNSA. With 3 bases clipped from V and 6 bases from J, the junction kept 6 bases outside the gene matches.

This chain links TRBV13 with TRBJ2-7; TRBD2 agrees at 9 bases. Germline-derived CDR1 and CDR2 are PRHDT and FYEKMQ (reference sequence). The CDR3 is made up of 13 amino acids. V shed 4 bases and J 4 bases; nucleotides not matched to a gene: 2. The CDR3 nucleotides read TGTGCCAGCAGCTCAGGACTAGCGTACGAGCAGTACTTC. Translation gives CASSSGLAYEQYF.

The CDR3 DNA sequence: TGTGCCAGCAGTTACTTAGGGACAGGGATAGCAGATACGCAGTATTTT. It specifies CASSYLGTGIADTQYF. This chain joins TRBV6-5 and TRBJ2-3; TRBD1 matches 9 bases. Germline V CDR1 and CDR2: MNHEY, SVGAGI. The CDR3 loop spans 16 amino acids. V trimming: 1 base; J trimming: 4 bases; junction bases outside the gene matches: 6.

The chain has TRBV5-1 and TRBJ1-5, with unresolved D. CDR1 is SGHRS and CDR2 is YFSETQ in the germline V gene. Trimming left V 3 bases short and J 3 bases short, with 7 bases between. CDR3 length: 13 amino acids. CDR3 residues: CASSSGTNQPQHF. CDR3 nucleotide sequence: TGCGCCAGCAGCTCAGGTACCAATCAGCCCCAGCATTTT.

On this clone: The same CDR3 also results from other DNA sequences found in this sample. V usage is TRBV7-9 and J usage is TRBJ1-1, with D maybe TRBD1 (5 bases). Germline CDR1 reads SEHNR; CDR2 reads FQNEAQ (reference sequence). This CDR3 spans 13 amino acids. Between the trimmed V and J ends, which lost 6 bases and 4 bases, there was a span of 12 bases. CDR3 coding DNA: TGTGCCAGCAGTCCCCAGGGAGGCACTGAAGCTTTCTTT. It encodes CASSPQGGTEAFF.

The genes are TRBV14 and TRBJ1-2; 8 bases fit TRBD1. This CDR3 has 15 residues. Germline-derived CDR1 and CDR2 are SGHDN and FVKESK. J was trimmed by 4 bases and V by 5 bases; bases with no gene match: 9. The CDR3 nucleotides are TGTGCCAGCAGCACCGGGACAGGCTTGCTCTATGGCTACACCTTC. Encoded protein: CASSTGTGLLYGYTF.

The chain recombines TRBV29-1 with TRBJ2-2; TRBD1 is a possible D gene (6 bases). This CDR3 region has 14 residues. With 3 bases removed from V and 5 bases from J, the gap between germline ends came to 13 bases. Germline CDR1 is SQVTM and CDR2 is ANQGSEA. The chain's CDR3 is CSVEGAVLTGELFF. In DNA, the CDR3 is TGCAGCGTTGAGGGGGCGGTTTTAACCGGGGAGCTGTTTTTT.

The chain uses TRBV4-3 and TRBJ1-2; TRBD1 matches at 8 bases. Trimming at V came to 1 base and at J to 1 base, leaving 5 bases not matched to a gene. There are 16 residues in the CDR3. Germline V gene sequence: CDR1 LGHNA, CDR2 YSLEER. The CDR3: CASSQGDRHINYGYTF. CDR3 nucleotides: TGCGCCAGCAGCCAAGGGGACAGGCATATTAACTATGGCTACACCTTC.

The chain has TRBV9 and TRBJ1-2, with D uncertain. The germline gives CDR1 SGDLS, CDR2 YYNGEE. V was clipped by 3 bases and J by 8 bases, with 5 bases between them. The CDR3 has 10 residues. The CDR3 nucleotides read TGTGCCAGCAGCGCCCGGGGCTACACCTTC. Translation: CASSARGYTF.

This chain uses TRBV7-2 with TRBJ1-1; TRBD1 matches at 7 bases. CDR3 length equals 13 residues. The trim removed 5 bases at V and 1 base at J, leaving 1 base unmatched. Germline V gene lookup returns CDR1 SGHTA and CDR2 FQGNSA. CDR3 nucleotide sequence: TGTGCCAGCAGCAGGGACAGGAACACTGAAGCTTTCTTT. It translates to CASSRDRNTEAFF.

The chain carries TRBV30 and TRBJ2-7; 9 bases match TRBD1. Germline lookup yields CDR1 GTSNPN and CDR2 SVGIG (reference sequence). Unmatched junction bases numbered 7, after V lost 4 bases and J lost 3 bases. The CDR3 is 14 residues long. Here the CDR3 DNA reads TGTGCCTGGACCACAGGGGGCCCGTTCTACGAGCAGTACTTC. This encodes CAWTTGGPFYEQYF.